This TCR beta chain was recorded in a study of CD8 T cells in ankylosing spondylitis (dated by TCRdb to about 2017). At the level of the whole study: The study profiled T cell receptor beta repertoires in healthy donors and ankylosing spondylitis patients to find disease-linked TCR variants. Peripheral blood was sampled, and synovial fluid was additionally collected from ankylosing spondylitis patients. The full study cohort was made up of 25 ankylosing spondylitis patients and around 100 healthy donors. The paper as a whole reports these results and caveats: A TCR beta motif made up of several highly homologous amino acid variants appeared to be characteristic of blood from ankylosing spondylitis patients. According to the report, matched synovial fluid samples from ankylosing spondylitis patients were significantly enriched for the disease-linked clones. Some of the motif variants had been reported before in the synovial fluid and blood of reactive arthritis patients, a finding that suggests common disease-initiation mechanisms. A CD8+ phenotype was shown by the disease-linked clones, which were found at relatively low frequencies in peripheral blood.

These reads were obtained on an Illumina HiSeq 2500. Quantitative 5'-RACE with molecular barcodes was the method used to prepare the TCR beta libraries. The source study handled its data this way. To identify disease-linked TCR variants, a new computational method was used, one built on a probabilistic model of VDJ rearrangement. The public reads were reanalyzed by TCRdb: fastp trimming at Q25, MiXCR alignment, in-frame beta chains only. Every CDR3 protein is listed once, alongside the most common genes and DNA of its rows. TCRdb assigned the V and J calls; the authors' analysis was not used. The sample contains about 210,000 distinct CDR3 sequences, more than 5.5% of them found a single time. Jointly, the top ten make up 14% of the sample. The CDR3 runs 16 residues from the cysteine to the phenylalanine. The entry retains the CDR3 DNA only, 48 bases that are in frame from base 1. V and J are truncated by 4 bases and 4 bases respectively, leaving an intervening sequence of 16 bases. CDR1 is given as LGHNA and CDR2 as YSLEER, both from the germline V gene.

This clonotype was counted between two and nine times. Its recognized antigen is unknown. Base qualities are missing; no much larger clone stands one base away. The sample was blood, either unsorted or a sorted T cell fraction (not recorded which). The V and J segments used are TRBV4-3 and TRBJ2-2, with TRBD2 tentatively as D gene (6 bases match). This TCR was recovered from a male donor with ankylosing spondylitis. The CDR3: CASSRGTAISTGELFF. At the DNA level, the sequence is TGCGCCAGCAGCCGCGGGACCGCGATATCCACCGGGGAGCTGTTTTTT.